These 25 T cell receptor beta chains share one sample of origin, sequenced in a study of shared clonotypes between healthy human individuals (dated by TCRdb to the early 2020s). Library preparation employed the immunoSEQ multiplex PCR assay. Sourced from immuneACCESS, this table was stored by TCRdb with only in-frame sequences that have V and J called. A share of the clones is absent; for the studies checked, an unresolved V gene accounts for under half, and the remainder has no known explanation. This sample lists about 2.3 million clones; 85% to 95% were detected once. 0.39% of the sample rests with the top ten. Sequencing used naive CD4+ T cells from PBMCs. In the paper's terms, the cell subset or site label means: CD45RA+ positively selected. The receptors derive from a man aged 18 to 29 in good health. Some clones in this sample may be carry-over from other donors' samples.

The chain is built from TRBV28 and TRBJ1-2; D call uncertain. Between the trimmed V and J ends, which lost 3 bases and 7 bases, there was a span of 18 bases. The CDR3 length is 15 residues. Germline V gene data show CDR1 as MDHEN and CDR2 as SYDVKM. DNA of the CDR3: TGTGCCAGCAGTTTGTTCGATATGTGGGTCGGTGGCTACACCTTC. Translated: CASSLFDMWVGGYTF.

This clone has just one count. This chain connects TRBV5-1 to TRBJ2-1; D may correspond to TRBD1 or TRBD2 (5 bases each). Trimming cost V 3 bases and J 3 bases, with 10 bases left between them. From germline, CDR1 is SGHRS and CDR2 YFSETQ. This CDR3 region has 14 residues. The CDR3 coding sequence is TGCGCCAGCAGCTCGGGGCATGTCTACAATGAGCAGTTCTTC. This translates into CASSSGHVYNEQFF. Together with reference TRBV5-1 and TRBJ2-1, the CDR3 gives the full variable domain: KAGVTQTPRYLIKTRGQQVTLSCSPISGHRSVSWYQQTPGQGLQFLFEYFSETQRNKGNFPGRFSGRQFSNSRSEMNVSTLELGDSALYLCASSSGHVYNEQFFGPGTRLTVL.

V usage is TRBV5-8 and J usage is TRBJ2-3; the match to TRBD2 covers 7 bases. The ends lost 4 bases at V and 6 bases at J; junction bases unmatched: 8. Germline values: CDR1 SGHTS, CDR2 YDEGEE. The CDR3 has 14 residues. The DNA of the CDR3 is TGTGCCAGCAGCCGGGATCGGGGAGGGGATACGCAGTATTTT. Its protein is CASSRDRGGDTQYF.

The chain combines TRBV29-1 with TRBJ2-1; no clear D gene. From germline, CDR1 is SQVTM and CDR2 ANQGSEA. Deletions cut 1 base from V and 4 bases from J, with 14 bases between. The length of the CDR3 is 15 residues. CDR3 sequence (DNA): TGCAGCGTTGAAGGATCGGCTAGTTCGTACAATGAGCAGTTCTTC. Translation: CSVEGSASSYNEQFF.

V and J are TRBV30 and TRBJ2-3; D uncertain. This CDR3 spans 12 amino acids. Trimming pared 2 bases from V and 3 bases from J, leaving 6 bases between. CDR1 is GTSNPN, CDR2 SVGIG, per germline (reference sequence). CDR3 coding DNA: TGTGCCTGGAGTTCTTTGACAGATACGCAGTATTTT. Protein product: CAWSSLTDTQYF. Full variable domain (outside the CDR3, taken from reference TRBV30 and TRBJ2-3): SQTIHQWPATLVQPVGSPLSLECTVEGTSNPNLYWYRQAAGRGLQLLFYSVGIGQISSEVPQNLSASRPQDRQFILSSKKLLLSDSGFYLCAWSSLTDTQYFGPGTRLTVL.

The chain carries TRBV10-3 and TRBJ2-2; TRBD2 might be the D (6 bases). Trimming cost V 6 bases and J 5 bases, with 28 bases left between them. Per germline, CDR1 ENHRY and CDR2 SYGVKD. The CDR3 extends over 19 amino acids. CDR3 amino acids: CAISGRGEELAAGTGELFF. The CDR3 bases are TGTGCCATCAGCGGCCGGGGAGAGGAGCTGGCCGCGGGAACCGGGGAGCTGTTTTTT.

The V and J genes are TRBV28 and TRBJ2-6; perhaps D is TRBD1 or TRBD2 (5 bases each). The CDR3 is made up of 17 amino acids. CDR1 and CDR2 (germline): MDHEN, SYDVKM. Between the trimmed V and J ends, which lost 5 bases and 0 bases, there was a span of 14 bases. CDR3 sequence reads: CASSRMGTRSGANVLTF. DNA of the CDR3: TGTGCCAGCAGTCGCATGGGGACCCGCTCTGGGGCCAACGTCCTGACTTTC.

In regard to this clone: Other DNA sequences of this sample code for an identical CDR3. The chain couples TRBV19 to TRBJ1-1; possibly TRBD1 for D (6 bases). Trimming pared 2 bases from V and 0 bases from J, leaving 10 bases between. CDR1 is LNHDA and CDR2 is SQIVND in the germline V gene (reference sequence). CDR3 length: 15 residues. The CDR3 DNA follows: TGTGCCAGTAGTATATCGGGGACAATGAACACTGAAGCTTTCTTT. This gives the protein CASSISGTMNTEAFF.

The V call is TRBV18, the J call TRBJ2-2; unclear D gene. The CDR3 is made up of 12 amino acids. The germline CDR1 and CDR2 sequences are KGHSH and LQKENI. V was pared by 3 bases and J by 6 bases, with 5 bases between. CDR3 amino acids: CASSPEAGELFF. In DNA form, the CDR3 reads TGTGCCAGCTCACCTGAGGCCGGGGAGCTGTTTTTT.

The chain couples TRBV5-4 to TRBJ2-1; 8 positions agree with TRBD2. The germline V gene has CDR1 SGHNT and CDR2 YYREEE (reference sequence). The CDR3 is made up of 15 amino acids. The J segment lost 1 base and the V segment lost 1 base, leaving 1 base of the junction unmatched. The CDR3: CASSLREGSYNEQFF. CDR3 DNA sequence: TGTGCCAGCAGCTTGCGGGAGGGATCCTACAATGAGCAGTTCTTC.

V and J are TRBV9 and TRBJ1-5, with TRBD1 as a possible D gene (5 bases). V dropped 0 bases and J dropped 5 bases, with 9 bases sitting between them. This CDR3 is built from 14 residues. The V gene's germline CDR1 is SGDLS and CDR2 YYNGEE. CDR3 bases: TGTGCCAGCAGCGTAGACTCAGGGCATCAGCCCCAGCATTTT. Protein sequence: CASSVDSGHQPQHF.

As regards this clone: The same CDR3 is also encoded by other DNA sequences in this sample. The CDR3 DNA follows: TGTGCCAGCAGCTTGGGATCCGGTGAGCAGTTCTTC. The encoded protein is CASSLGSGEQFF. The rearrangement uses TRBV5-4 and TRBJ2-1; D remains unclear. V was trimmed by 0 bases and J by 9 bases, leaving 7 bases between them. This CDR3 is 12 amino acids long. CDR1 is SGHNT, CDR2 YYREEE, per germline (reference sequence).

The chain recombines TRBV9 with TRBJ2-7; D is possibly TRBD1 (5 bases). The CDR3 totals 14 residues. Trimming took off 0 bases at V and 3 bases at J, with 10 bases between the two ends. Germline V gene data show CDR1 as SGDLS and CDR2 as YYNGEE. The CDR3 sequence: CASSVGRANYEQYF. CDR3 nucleotides: TGTGCCAGCAGCGTAGGCAGGGCAAACTACGAGCAGTACTTC. Full variable domain (missing parts from reference TRBV9 and TRBJ2-7): DSGVTQTPKHLITATGQRVTLRCSPRSGDLSVYWYQQSLDQGLQFLIQYYNGEERAKGNILERFSAQQFPDLHSELNLSSLELGDSALYFCASSVGRANYEQYFGPGTRLTVT.

The rearrangement uses TRBV6-5 and TRBJ2-7; D call uncertain. The CDR3 covers 15 residues. V dropped 4 bases and J dropped 4 bases, with 17 bases sitting between them. Germline CDR1 and CDR2: MNHEY and SVGAGI. The chain's CDR3 is CASSSDPAQAYEQYF. The CDR3 bases are TGTGCCAGCAGTTCTGATCCCGCCCAAGCTTACGAGCAGTACTTC.

Concerning this clone itself: At the DNA level, this CDR3 is encoded by other sequences in the same sample as well. V is TRBV14 and J is TRBJ1-2; tentative D call: TRBD1 (6 bases). CDR3 length: 13 amino acids. V lost 4 bases, J lost 4 bases, and 10 bases lay in between. CDR1 is SGHDN, CDR2 FVKESK, per germline. The CDR3 spells CASSLGQSYGYTF. CDR3 nucleotides: TGTGCCAGCAGCCTAGGACAGAGCTATGGCTACACCTTC.

The chain combines TRBV10-3 with TRBJ1-1; a possible D gene is TRBD1 (6 bases). V gave up 4 bases and J gave up 0 bases, with 12 bases separating them. This CDR3 region has 15 residues. CDR1 ENHRY and CDR2 SYGVKD come from the germline V gene. DNA for the CDR3: TGTGCCATCAGTGTCCTGGACAGAATGAACACTGAAGCTTTCTTT. As protein: CAISVLDRMNTEAFF.

This chain uses TRBV29-1 with TRBJ2-7; D is unresolved. Trimming shortened V by 1 base and J by 8 bases, and 15 bases separated the two germline ends. This CDR3 region has 13 residues. The germline gives CDR1 SQVTM, CDR2 ANQGSEA. CDR3 sequence reads: CSVEGPLAGQQYF. The CDR3 DNA reads as TGCAGCGTTGAAGGGCCTCTTGCCGGCCAGCAGTACTTC.

This clone was seen once. V gene TRBV29-1 combines with J gene TRBJ2-5; D may be TRBD1 or TRBD2 (5 bases each). The CDR3 length is 12 residues. Trimming removed 7 bases at V and 5 bases at J, with 14 bases between. Germline V gene lookup returns CDR1 SQVTM and CDR2 ANQGSEA. CDR3 residues: CSAPGRWETQYF. The CDR3 DNA is TGCAGCGCTCCGGGACGGTGGGAGACCCAGTACTTC.

The chain carries TRBV5-1 and TRBJ2-2, with TRBD2 identical over 8 bases. V dropped 2 bases and J dropped 5; count of bases not matched to a gene: 8. The CDR3 covers 16 residues. Germline V gene lookup returns CDR1 SGHRS and CDR2 YFSETQ. The CDR3 DNA reads as TGCGCCAGCAGCTTCGGAGAACTAGCGGTAACCGGGGAGCTGTTTTTT. This codes for CASSFGELAVTGELFF.

The J gene is TRBJ1-5, the V gene TRBV21-1. TRBV21-1 is recorded as a pseudogene. The CDR3 contains 15 residues. The CDR3 DNA sequence: TGTGCCAGCAGAAAAAGCTGGGGGGGGAATCAGCCCCAGCATTTT. Its protein is CASRKSWGGNQPQHF.

This clone was seen a few times. The genes are TRBV7-2 and TRBJ1-5; 9 bases are a match to TRBD1. CDR3 length equals 15 residues. Per germline, CDR1 SGHTA and CDR2 FQGNSA. The ends lost 5 bases at V and 6 bases at J; junction bases unmatched: 8. CDR3 residues: CASSILQGAGQPQHF. The CDR3, as DNA: TGTGCCAGCAGCATACTACAGGGGGCGGGTCAGCCCCAGCATTTT.

This chain joins TRBV25-1 and TRBJ2-7; TRBD1 aligns across 10 bases. The CDR3 spans 15 residues. Germline V gene data show CDR1 as MGHDK and CDR2 as SYGVNS. V gave up 3 bases and J gave up 3 bases; unmatched junction bases: 5. The CDR3 loop is CASSDAGTGDYEQYF. The DNA for the CDR3 is TGTGCCAGCAGTGACGCCGGGACAGGGGACTACGAGCAGTACTTC.

CDR3 DNA sequence: TGTGCCAGCAGCGTAGCACCGACGGGAGGGGAGGAGCAGTTCTTC. Encoded protein: CASSVAPTGGEEQFF. The V call is TRBV9, the J call TRBJ2-1, with 8 bases matching TRBD2. V gave up 0 bases and J gave up 10 bases; unmatched junction bases: 9. The CDR3 covers 15 residues. CDR1 and CDR2 from the germline V gene are SGDLS and YYNGEE.

The chain carries TRBV19 and TRBJ2-2; no definite D call. CDR1 and CDR2 (germline): LNHDA, SQIVND (reference sequence). Trimming cost V 6 bases and J 4 bases, with 15 bases left between them. The CDR3 has 15 amino acids. In nucleotides, the CDR3 is TGTGCCAGTAGGCGGACGGCTTATGGCACCGGGGAGCTGTTTTTT. Translated, it gives CASRRTAYGTGELFF.

The chain joins TRBV7-2 to TRBJ2-7; no firm D call. The V end lost 5 bases, the J end lost 3 bases, and 20 bases lay between the germline ends. The germline V gene encodes CDR1 SGHTA and CDR2 FQGNSA. The CDR3 has 16 residues. The CDR3 nucleotides read TGTGCCAGCAGCCCGGATTGGAGTGGGGTTATCTACGAGCAGTACTTC. It is translated as CASSPDWSGVIYEQYF.